The 5 T cell receptor beta chains below all came from one sample that was sequenced in a study of cytomegalovirus exposure and HLA in healthy donors. Primers included in the PCR were 60 Vbeta and 13 Jbeta primers. This table comes from immunoSEQ multiplex PCR, and its TCRdb copy is limited to in-frame clones, with some not included. The sample lists fewer than 250,000 clones, around four fifths occurring once. The specimen sequenced was PBMCs. The receptors were gathered from a male donor in good health and CMV-seronegative.

V is TRBV9 and J is TRBJ2-3; D may be TRBD1 (5 bases). The germline V gene has CDR1 SGDLS and CDR2 YYNGEE. V shed 2 bases and J shed 0 bases, with 10 bases lying between them. The CDR3 length is 15 residues. The CDR3 nucleotides read TGTGCCAGCAGCGTCCAGGGATCTAGCACAGATACGCAGTATTTT. This gives the protein CASSVQGSSTDTQYF.

This rearrangement joins TRBV19 to TRBJ2-1; 7 nucleotides align to TRBD2. V shed 3 bases, J shed 9 bases, and the junction held 8 bases outside the gene matches. The CDR3 extends over 14 amino acids. Germline V gene sequence: CDR1 LNHDA, CDR2 SQIVND (reference sequence). The CDR3 protein is CASSINGLVAEQFF. In DNA form, the CDR3 reads TGTGCCAGTAGTATCAACGGACTAGTAGCTGAGCAGTTCTTC. The variable domain in full, with the rest retrieved from reference TRBV19 and TRBJ2-1, is DGGITQSPKYLFRKEGQNVTLSCEQNLNHDAMYWYRQDPGQGLRLIYYSQIVNDFQKGDIAEGYSVSREKKESFPLTVTSAQKNPTAFYLCASSINGLVAEQFFGPGTRLTVL.

The chain recombines TRBV15 with TRBJ2-3; no firm D call. The CDR3 sequence is 14 residues long. V was clipped by 0 bases and J by 4 bases, with 8 bases between them. The germline V gene encodes CDR1 LNHNV and CDR2 YYDKDF (reference sequence). CDR3 nucleotide sequence: TGTGCCACCAGCAGAGATTTAGCATCAGATACGCAGTATTTT. Its translation: CATSRDLASDTQYF.

The chain links TRBV10-2 to TRBJ2-5, with a possible D match to TRBD2 (7 bases). Germline CDR1 WSHSY, CDR2 SAAADI. The CDR3 runs to 14 residues. V was pared by 4 bases and J by 4 bases, with 13 bases between. The CDR3 here is CASSGAGAGETQYF. In DNA form, the CDR3 reads TGCGCCAGCAGTGGGGCGGGGGCTGGAGAGACCCAGTACTTC.

This chain joins TRBV29-1 and TRBJ2-2, with 7 bases lining up with TRBD2. The V gene end was trimmed by 7 bases and the J gene end by 6 bases; junction bases not matched to a gene: 2. This CDR3 is built from 11 residues. Germline CDR1 and CDR2: SQVTM and ANQGSEA. CDR3 sequence: CSGGGPGELFF. The CDR3 bases are TGCAGCGGGGGGGGACCCGGGGAGCTGTTTTTT.